The T cell receptor beta chain under discussion was sequenced for a study of blood T cell repertoires in COVID-19. In the study overall: Acute and convalescent COVID-19 specimens originated in the United States, Italy and Spain. Nucleic acid was either cDNA or gDNA, and it came from T cells, B-cell-depleted T cells, or PBMCs.

Germline V lookup: CDR1 SGHKS, CDR2 YYEKEE (reference sequence). This CDR3 has 13 amino acids. V lost 0 bases to trimming and J lost 5 bases, with 6 bases between them. Per the authors' pipeline: Amplified reference gene primers provided the basis for estimating nucleated cell counts. The protocol was immunoSEQ multiplex PCR, while the TCRdb copy is restricted to in-frame clones and leaves out a portion. Clonal size and the V and J genes are those of that table, whereas D and trimming came from the DNA. This table holds around 46,000 clones, 65% to 80% found once. V usage is TRBV5-5 and J usage is TRBJ1-5; maybe TRBD1 (5 bases). The TCR sequence derives from a human donor with active or convalescent COVID-19. The donor label of this sample is uncertain. Sequencing input: peripheral blood. CDR3 sequence (DNA): TGTGCCAGCAGCTTGGGCAGGGATCAGCCCCAGCATTTT. Translating gives CASSLGRDQPQHF. Combining the CDR3 with reference TRBV5-5 and TRBJ1-5 gives the whole variable domain DAGVTQSPTHLIKTRGQQVTLRCSPISGHKSVSWYQQVLGQGPQFIFQYYEKEERGRGNFPDRFSARQFPNYSSELNVNALLLGDSALYLCASSLGRDQPQHFGDGTRLSIL.